The following is a TCR beta chain sequence with its context. This sample is part of a study of Tregs in tolerant kidney transplant recipients. Method: immunoSEQ multiplex PCR; TCRdb's copy keeps in-frame clones and lacks some. The sample contains about 120,000 clones, around 94% of which appear only once. The ends lost 2 bases at V and 4 bases at J; junction bases unmatched: 4. Germline V gives CDR1 SGHRS, CDR2 YFSETQ. The CDR3 is made up of 14 amino acids. The clonotype originates from a human donor in good health. This chain joins TRBV5-1 and TRBJ1-2; 8 bases are shared with TRBD1. Sequencing was performed on CD4+ T cells from blood. The CDR3 DNA is TGCGCCAGCAGCTTCGACGGACAGGGCTATGGCTACACCTTC. Translated: CASSFDGQGYGYTF.